The 32 T cell receptor beta chains in this list originate from one sample, sequenced in a study of cytotoxic CD8 clonotypes in ibrutinib-treated CLL. Measured with immunoSEQ multiplex PCR; TCRdb has only the in-frame clones, and not every one. Of about 160,000 clones listed, roughly 86% are singletons. Sample: PBMCs, taken after 12 months of ibrutinib treatment. The receptor source for this set is a human donor with chronic lymphocytic leukemia.

V and J are TRBV7-9 and TRBJ2-5, with 13 bases matching TRBD2. V shed 5 bases and J 1 base; nucleotides not matched to a gene: 7. This CDR3 has 17 residues. Germline V gene lookup returns CDR1 SEHNR and CDR2 FQNEAQ (reference sequence). The CDR3 protein is CASSPLAGGMVQETQYF. CDR3 nucleotide sequence: TGTGCCAGCAGCCCACTAGCGGGAGGGATGGTCCAAGAGACCCAGTACTTC.

CDR3 nucleotides: TGTGCCAGCTCGTTGTCGGGACAAACTAATGAAAAACTGTTTTTT. The encoded protein is CASSLSGQTNEKLFF. The J gene is TRBJ1-4, the V gene TRBV18, with D possibly being TRBD1 (6 bases). Trimming removed 6 bases at V and 1 base at J, with 12 bases between. The CDR3 covers 15 residues. The V gene's germline CDR1 is KGHSH and CDR2 LQKENI.

The chain couples TRBV11-2 to TRBJ1-2; the D is unclear. V lost 5 bases and J lost 3, with 10 bases in between. Looked up from germline, CDR1 is SGHAT and CDR2 is FQNNGV. The CDR3 contains 13 residues. In nucleotides, the CDR3 is TGTGCCAGCAGCCCGGAGATCGACTATGGCTACACCTTC. Protein product: CASSPEIDYGYTF.

The chain joins TRBV7-9 to TRBJ2-3; a weak D match, TRBD1 (6 bases). The germline CDR1 and CDR2 sequences are SEHNR and FQNEAQ (reference sequence). Trimming pared 5 bases from V and 4 bases from J, leaving 16 bases between. The CDR3 spans 15 residues. The CDR3 DNA is TGTGCCAGCAGCCCACAGGGCAGGGCAGCAGATACGCAGTATTTT. It is translated as CASSPQGRAADTQYF.

Only one count was recorded for this clone. This chain connects TRBV6-5 to TRBJ2-7; D call uncertain. The CDR3 totals 12 residues. Germline CDR1 is MNHEY and CDR2 is SVGAGI. Trimming cost V 8 bases and J 7 bases, with 15 bases left between them. CDR3: CASQQTSNEQYF. The CDR3 region has the DNA TGTGCCAGCCAGCAAACCTCAAATGAGCAGTACTTC.

This clone has a handful of counts. The gene calls are TRBV7-2 and TRBJ2-1; tentatively, D is TRBD1 (6 bases). Germline CDR1 SGHTA, CDR2 FQGNSA. The CDR3 is made up of 17 amino acids. V lost 1 base and J 0 bases, leaving 13 bases between the germline ends. The chain's CDR3 is CASSLVQGHGSYNEQFF. In DNA, the CDR3 is TGTGCCAGCAGCTTAGTTCAGGGACACGGCTCCTACAATGAGCAGTTCTTC.

This CDR3 is CASRRTGGSYEQYF. Here the CDR3 DNA reads TGTGCCAGCAGACGGACAGGGGGCTCCTACGAGCAGTACTTC. The J gene is TRBJ2-7, the V gene TRBV28; 10 bases are shared with TRBD1. CDR1 is MDHEN, CDR2 SYDVKM, per germline. V lost 6 bases to trimming and J lost 0 bases; unmatched junction nucleotides: 2. The CDR3 has 14 residues. Full variable domain (outside the CDR3, taken from reference TRBV28 and TRBJ2-7): DVKVTQSSRYLVKRTGEKVFLECVQDMDHENMFWYRQDPGLGLRLIYFSYDVKMKEKGDIPEGYSVSREKKERFSLILESASTNQTSMYLCASRRTGGSYEQYFGPGTRLTVT.

This clone appeared a single time. This rearrangement joins TRBV20-1 to TRBJ1-2; D is uncertain. The germline V gene has CDR1 DFQATT and CDR2 SNEGSKA (reference sequence). The V end lost 3 bases, the J end lost 7 bases, and 9 bases lay between the germline ends. The CDR3 contains 11 residues. The CDR3 loop is CSARTPSGYTF. The CDR3 DNA sequence: TGCAGTGCTAGGACACCGAGTGGCTACACCTTC.

This clone was counted between two and nine times. The V call is TRBV18, the J call TRBJ1-3; D gene uncertain. This CDR3 spans 16 amino acids. Germline values: CDR1 KGHSH, CDR2 LQKENI. V gave up 2 bases and J gave up 0 bases, with 11 bases separating them. CDR3: CASSPSPGGSGNTIYF. The CDR3 bases are TGTGCCAGCTCACCATCCCCTGGAGGCTCTGGAAACACCATATATTTT.

The V and J genes are TRBV7-3 and TRBJ2-1; no reliable D call. In germline, CDR1 is SGHTA, CDR2 FQGTGA. V lost 1 base to trimming and J lost 9 bases, with 10 bases between them. The CDR3 has 13 amino acids. The CDR3 loop reads CASSLSVTAEQFF. CDR3 coding DNA: TGTGCCAGCAGCTTAAGTGTAACGGCTGAGCAGTTCTTC.

The rearrangement uses TRBV18 and TRBJ2-7, with D uncertain. Germline-derived CDR1 and CDR2 are KGHSH and LQKENI. V dropped 6 bases and J dropped 5 bases, with 14 bases sitting between them. The CDR3 runs to 13 residues. The CDR3 DNA sequence: TGTGCCAGCTCCCTCACCGAGGACCACGAGCAGTACTTC. It is translated as CASSLTEDHEQYF.

This chain uses TRBV12-5 with TRBJ1-1, with no clear D. V was clipped by 4 bases and J by 0 bases, with 21 bases between them. CDR1 and CDR2 (germline): LGHNT, FRNRAP. This CDR3 has 18 residues. CDR3 in DNA: TGTGCTAGTGGTTACGCGGAGAGCTGGGAGAATGTGAACACTGAAGCTTTCTTT. This codes for CASGYAESWENVNTEAFF.

J is TRBJ2-3 and V is TRBV27; 8 nucleotides line up with TRBD1. Per germline, CDR1 MNHEY and CDR2 SMNVEV (reference sequence). The V and J ends lost 1 base and 5 bases, in that order; junction bases with no gene match: 5. This CDR3 spans 15 amino acids. CDR3 sequence (DNA): TGTGCCAGCAGTTTATGGCCAGGGGGCCAAGATACGCAGTATTTT. It codes for CASSLWPGGQDTQYF.

The gene calls are TRBV5-4 and TRBJ2-7; TRBD2 might be the D (5 bases). Germline V CDR1 and CDR2: SGHNT, YYREEE (reference sequence). There are 14 residues in the CDR3. V lost 0 bases, J lost 5 bases, and 12 bases lay in between. CDR3 bases: TGTGCCAGCAGCTTGGCCGGGGTGGGCCACGAGCAGTACTTC. Protein sequence: CASSLAGVGHEQYF.

The chain has TRBV6-6 and TRBJ2-1; unclear D gene. Looked up from germline, CDR1 is MNHNY and CDR2 is SVGAGI (reference sequence). CDR3 length equals 11 residues. The germline V and J ends were trimmed by 7 bases and 7 bases, with 8 bases remaining between them. The CDR3 region is CASINANEQFF. CDR3 nucleotide sequence: TGTGCCAGCATAAATGCGAATGAGCAGTTCTTC.

The genes are TRBV2 and TRBJ2-4; possibly TRBD1 for D (6 bases). V dropped 2 bases and J dropped 4 bases, with 18 bases sitting between them. Germline CDR1 is SNHLY and CDR2 is FYNNEI. This CDR3 contains 17 residues. For the CDR3, the DNA is TGTGCCAGCAGTGAAAGGGGGTTGACGCCACGAAAAAACATTCAGTACTTC. Translation: CASSERGLTPRKNIQYF. Using reference TRBV2 and TRBJ2-4 for the parts outside the CDR3, the full variable domain is EPEVTQTPSHQVTQMGQEVILRCVPISNHLYFYWYRQILGQKVEFLVSFYNNEISEKSEIFDDQFSVERPDGSNFTLKIRSTKLEDSAMYFCASSERGLTPRKNIQYFGAGTRLSVL.

V and J are TRBV30 and TRBJ1-2; D is possibly TRBD1 (6 bases). Between the trimmed V and J ends, which lost 0 bases and 3 bases, there was a span of 8 bases. Germline V lookup: CDR1 GTSNPN, CDR2 SVGIG (reference sequence). CDR3 length: 13 amino acids. The CDR3 spells CAWSVNRDYGYTF. For the CDR3, the DNA is TGTGCCTGGAGTGTAAACAGGGACTATGGCTACACCTTC.

The chain has TRBV13 and TRBJ2-7; the match to TRBD1 covers 10 bases. From germline, CDR1 is PRHDT and CDR2 FYEKMQ (reference sequence). This CDR3 spans 16 amino acids. V was pared by 5 bases and J by 4 bases, with 11 bases of the junction left unmatched. The CDR3 region has the DNA TGTGCCAGCAGCCCAGGGCCGGGGACAGGGGAATACGAGCAGTACTTC. Protein sequence: CASSPGPGTGEYEQYF.

The chain recombines TRBV7-9 with TRBJ2-5, with a possible D match to TRBD1 (6 bases). Germline V CDR1 and CDR2: SEHNR, FQNEAQ (reference sequence). The CDR3 sequence is 15 residues long. Trimming left V 0 bases short and J 4 bases short, with 12 bases between. The chain's CDR3 is CASSLARGMRETQYF. In DNA form, the CDR3 reads TGTGCCAGCAGCTTAGCCAGGGGAATGAGAGAGACCCAGTACTTC.

The chain recombines TRBV5-6 with TRBJ2-1; 8 bases map to TRBD2. V trimming: 2 bases; J trimming: 4 bases; junction bases outside the gene matches: 5. From germline, CDR1 is SGHDT and CDR2 YYEEEE. The CDR3 is made up of 15 amino acids. The CDR3 loop is CASSLRAGGYNEQFF. The DNA of the CDR3 is TGTGCCAGCAGCTTACGGGCGGGGGGTTACAATGAGCAGTTCTTC.

V gene TRBV7-3 combines with J gene TRBJ2-5, with a tentative D call TRBD1 (6 bases). Trimming shortened V by 4 bases and J by 4 bases, and 10 bases separated the two germline ends. From germline, CDR1 is SGHTA and CDR2 FQGTGA. The length of the CDR3 is 13 residues. The CDR3 region has the DNA TGTGCCAGCAGCTCAGGGGCGGGAGAGACCCAGTACTTC. This codes for CASSSGAGETQYF. Using reference TRBV7-3 and TRBJ2-5 for the parts outside the CDR3, the full variable domain is GAGVSQTPSNKVTEKGKYVELRCDPISGHTALYWYRQSLGQGPEFLIYFQGTGAADDSGLPNDRFFAVRPEGSVSTLKIQRTERGDSAVYLCASSSGAGETQYFGPGTRLLVL.

V and J are TRBV10-3 and TRBJ1-4; 7 bases match TRBD1. V lost 6 bases, J lost 5 bases, and 3 bases stayed unmatched. The CDR3 has 13 residues. CDR1 and CDR2 from the germline V gene are ENHRY and SYGVKD. The CDR3 DNA reads as TGTGCCATCAGGGGACAGCAAAATGAAAAACTGTTTTTT. Its translation: CAIRGQQNEKLFF.

The sample holds one count of this clone. The chain joins TRBV7-2 to TRBJ1-4; TRBD1 agrees at 9 bases. CDR1 is SGHTA and CDR2 is FQGNSA in the germline V gene. The CDR3 loop spans 17 amino acids. The J segment lost 4 bases and the V segment lost 2 bases, leaving 8 bases of the junction unmatched. CDR3 coding DNA: TGTGCCAGCAGCTTAAATGCACAGGGGGCCGGTAATGAAAAACTGTTTTTT. Translated: CASSLNAQGAGNEKLFF.

CDR3 nucleotides: TGTGCCAGCAGCCTCGACGGCTCTCCAAATGAAAAACTGTTTTTT. Encoded protein: CASSLDGSPNEKLFF. The chain is built from TRBV7-9 and TRBJ1-4; D is undetermined. Deletions cut 5 bases from V and 5 bases from J, with 15 bases between. There are 15 residues in the CDR3. The germline gives CDR1 SEHNR, CDR2 FQNEAQ (reference sequence). The whole variable domain, filled in from reference TRBV7-9 and TRBJ1-4, reads DTGVSQNPRHKITKRGQNVTFRCDPISEHNRLYWYRQTLGQGPEFLTYFQNEAQLEKSRLLSDRFSAERPKGSFSTLEIQRTEQGDSAMYLCASSLDGSPNEKLFFGSGTQLSVL.

The chain joins TRBV6-5 to TRBJ1-1, with D hard to call. This CDR3 contains 15 residues. Trimming pared 0 bases from V and 2 bases from J, leaving 10 bases between. Looked up from germline, CDR1 is MNHEY and CDR2 is SVGAGI. The CDR3, as DNA: TGTGCCAGCAGTTACTCTCTGGGGTTCAACACTGAAGCTTTCTTT. This translates into CASSYSLGFNTEAFF.

This clone was detected only a few times. The chain joins TRBV18 to TRBJ2-7; TRBD2 might be the D (5 bases). Germline-derived CDR1 and CDR2 are KGHSH and LQKENI. The CDR3 is made up of 15 amino acids. V was cut by 6 bases and J by 6 bases, with 21 bases left in between. CDR3 DNA sequence: TGTGCCAGCTCGGCAATCGAGGCGCCCCGGGGCGAGCAGTACTTC. This codes for CASSAIEAPRGEQYF.

V is TRBV4-3 and J is TRBJ1-1; TRBD1 aligns across 12 bases. This CDR3 contains 16 residues. Germline-derived CDR1 and CDR2 are LGHNA and YSLEER. Trimming cost V 0 bases and J 7 bases; bases outside gene matches: 6. The CDR3 region is CASSQDAGQGAIEAFF. The CDR3 nucleotides read TGCGCCAGCAGCCAAGATGCGGGACAGGGGGCAATTGAAGCTTTCTTT.

This clone has only a few counts. The J gene is TRBJ1-3, the V gene TRBV19; 8 bases line up with TRBD1. Germline values: CDR1 LNHDA, CDR2 SQIVND (reference sequence). CDR3 length: 15 amino acids. V shed 6 bases, J shed 8 bases, and the junction held 12 bases outside the gene matches. CDR3 in DNA: TGTGCCAGTAGGCCGGACAGGGCTTTGTGGGACACCATATATTTT. Translation gives CASRPDRALWDTIYF.

This sequence joins TRBV5-6 and TRBJ2-1, with 8 bases matching TRBD2. The V gene's germline CDR1 is SGHDT and CDR2 YYEEEE. The CDR3 covers 17 residues. Germline trimming cut 5 bases from V and 1 base from J; bases unmatched to any gene: 11. In DNA form, the CDR3 reads TGTGCCAGCAGACGGGGTGAGCGGGAGACATCCTACAATGAGCAGTTCTTC. This gives the protein CASRRGERETSYNEQFF.

The chain couples TRBV5-1 to TRBJ2-1, with 10 bases that match TRBD2. The J segment lost 0 bases and the V segment lost 2 bases, leaving 14 bases of the junction unmatched. Germline assignment: CDR1 SGHRS and CDR2 YFSETQ. The CDR3 has 20 amino acids. This chain's CDR3 is CASSFPGLAGDPVSYNEQFF. DNA of the CDR3: TGCGCCAGCAGCTTTCCGGGTCTAGCGGGAGACCCTGTCTCCTACAATGAGCAGTTCTTC.

The chain combines TRBV7-8 with TRBJ2-7; 10 bases agree with TRBD2. Germline trimming cut 2 bases from V and 1 base from J; bases unmatched to any gene: 2. This CDR3 region has 15 residues. Looked up from germline, CDR1 is SGHVS and CDR2 is FQNEAQ. This CDR3 reads CASSLPSGGSYEQYF. The CDR3 coding sequence is TGTGCCAGCAGCTTACCTAGCGGGGGATCCTACGAGCAGTACTTC.

This clone came up once. Other nucleotide sequences from this sample produce the same CDR3. The chain has TRBV7-9 and TRBJ2-5; the D gene is possibly TRBD2 (5 bases). Trimming removed 6 bases from V and 2 bases from J, with 16 bases in between. The CDR3 extends over 15 amino acids. CDR1 SEHNR and CDR2 FQNEAQ come from the germline V gene (reference sequence). CDR3 residues: CASSPGSGLQETQYF. DNA of the CDR3: TGTGCCAGCAGTCCCGGATCCGGACTGCAAGAGACCCAGTACTTC.